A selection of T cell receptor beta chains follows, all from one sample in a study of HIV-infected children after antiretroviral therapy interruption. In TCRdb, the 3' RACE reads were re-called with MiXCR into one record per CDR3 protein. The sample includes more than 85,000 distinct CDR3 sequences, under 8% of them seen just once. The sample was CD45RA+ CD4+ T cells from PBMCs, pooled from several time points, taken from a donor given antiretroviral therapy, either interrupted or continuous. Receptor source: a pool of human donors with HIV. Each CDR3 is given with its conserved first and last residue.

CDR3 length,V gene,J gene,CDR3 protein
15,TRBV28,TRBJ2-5,CASSLWSRGGETQYF
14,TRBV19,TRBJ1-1,CASRPGRFGTEAFF
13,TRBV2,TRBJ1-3,CASSAGSGNTIYF
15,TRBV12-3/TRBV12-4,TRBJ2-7,CASRRAGTGAYEQYF
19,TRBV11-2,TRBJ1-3,CASSLEGQGGIPPGNTIYF
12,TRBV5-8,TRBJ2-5,CASRGPQETQYF
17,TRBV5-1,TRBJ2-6,CASSSRTGGVGANVLTF
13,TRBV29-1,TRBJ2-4,CSVDDRGSNIQYF
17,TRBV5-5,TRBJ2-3,CASSLSWGTSITDTQYF
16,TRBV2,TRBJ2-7,CASSKTGIQGPYEQYF
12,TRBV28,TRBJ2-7,CASSLLGDEQYF
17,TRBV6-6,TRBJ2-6,CASSRRQGNSGANVLTF
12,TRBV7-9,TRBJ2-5,CASSPGQGAQYF
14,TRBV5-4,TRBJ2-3,CASSLERNSDTQYF
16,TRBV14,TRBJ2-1,CASSNPGLAGYNEQFF
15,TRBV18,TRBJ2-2,CASSQDPGNTGELFF
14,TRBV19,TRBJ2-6,CASSIVGGVNVLTF
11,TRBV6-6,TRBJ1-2,CASGTHYGYTF
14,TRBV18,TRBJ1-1,CASSPSGQGIRTFF
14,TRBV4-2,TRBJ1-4,CASSQVGTAEKLFF
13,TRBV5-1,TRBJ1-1,CASSLNTNTEAFF
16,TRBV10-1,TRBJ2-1,CASRDQVQRSRDEQFF
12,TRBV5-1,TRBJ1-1,CASRAGGTEAFF